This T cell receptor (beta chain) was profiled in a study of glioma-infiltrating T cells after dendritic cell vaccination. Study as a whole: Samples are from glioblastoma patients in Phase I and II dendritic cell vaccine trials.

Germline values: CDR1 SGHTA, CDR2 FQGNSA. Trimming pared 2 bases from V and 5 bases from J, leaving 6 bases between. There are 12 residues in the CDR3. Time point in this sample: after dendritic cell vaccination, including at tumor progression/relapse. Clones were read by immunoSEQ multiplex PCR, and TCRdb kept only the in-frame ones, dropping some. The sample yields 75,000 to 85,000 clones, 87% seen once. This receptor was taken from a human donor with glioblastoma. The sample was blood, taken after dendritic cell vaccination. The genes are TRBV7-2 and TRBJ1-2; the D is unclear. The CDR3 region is CASSLISYGYTF. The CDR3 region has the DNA TGTGCCAGCAGCTTAATTTCATATGGCTACACCTTC.